This TCR beta chain came from a study of blood T cell repertoires in COVID-19. The CDR3 sequence is 13 residues long. The V gene's germline CDR1 is SSHAT and CDR2 FNYEAQ (reference sequence). Trimming took 3 bases from V and 4 from J, leaving 6 bases between them. The data were produced by immunoSEQ multiplex PCR, yet TCRdb's version contains in-frame clones alone and is incomplete. The sample includes more than 200,000 clones, 86% seen only once; the top ten take 2.2%. The receptor was derived from a woman aged 45-60 years with acute or convalescent COVID-19. Sequencing was performed on peripheral blood. The chain couples TRBV7-7 to TRBJ2-2; perhaps TRBD2 as D (5 bases). CDR3 in amino acids: CASSFGVTGELFF. The DNA of the CDR3 is TGTGCCAGCAGCTTCGGGGTCACCGGGGAGCTGTTTTTT.